This TCR beta chain was observed in a study of post-analysis software for immune sequencing data. At the level of the study: Recorded subtypes: relapsing-remitting, secondary progressive, progressive-relapsing; some patients unannotated.

Unique molecular identifiers were built into the TCR beta cDNA libraries. The T cell input of roughly 0.95 to 11 million gave about 470,000 cDNA molecules. TCRdb itself ran the PCR reads through MiXCR, one entry per CDR3 protein. The data show more than 450,000 distinct CDR3 sequences, 44% seen once. Sequencing was carried out using blood. This TCR derives from a girl aged 10-17 years with multiple sclerosis.

CDR3 DNA: TGTGCCAGCAGTACGGTATGGAACACTGAAGCTTTCTTT. Translation: CASSTVWNTEAFF. The chain employs TRBV7-2 and TRBJ1-1, with D uncertain. Per germline, CDR1 SGHTA and CDR2 FQGNSA. The CDR3 is made up of 13 amino acids. V dropped 6 bases and J dropped 1 base, with 9 bases sitting between them.